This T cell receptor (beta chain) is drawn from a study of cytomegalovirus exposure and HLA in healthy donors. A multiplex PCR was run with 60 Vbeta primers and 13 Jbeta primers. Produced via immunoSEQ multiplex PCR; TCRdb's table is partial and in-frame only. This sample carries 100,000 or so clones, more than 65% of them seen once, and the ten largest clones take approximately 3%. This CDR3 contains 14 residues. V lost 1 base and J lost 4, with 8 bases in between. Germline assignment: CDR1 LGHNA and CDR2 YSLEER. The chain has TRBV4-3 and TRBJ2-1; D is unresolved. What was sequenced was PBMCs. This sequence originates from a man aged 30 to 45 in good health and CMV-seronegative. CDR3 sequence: CASSQANGYNEQFF. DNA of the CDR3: TGCGCCAGCAGCCAAGCGAACGGGTACAATGAGCAGTTCTTC.